This T cell receptor beta chain appears in the sequencing data of a study of T cells in localized non-small cell lung cancer. Study-level results: Tumor showed lower T cell clonality than uninvolved adjacent lung, where it was highest.

Germline V gene lookup returns CDR1 SGHRS and CDR2 YFSETQ. The CDR3 runs 14 residues. V was clipped by 5 bases and J by 5 bases, with 16 bases between them. Generated by immunoSEQ multiplex PCR, the TCRdb table keeps only in-frame clones and is missing some. The table records about 940 clones, 20% of them present only once. Points on this clone: Antigen unknown.

This receptor was obtained from a man between 40 and 70 years old with stage III squamous cell lung carcinoma. The V call is TRBV5-1, the J call TRBJ1-1; a weak D match, TRBD1 (5 bases). The sample here was normal lung tissue next to the tumor, taken before any cancer treatment. CDR3 region: CASSPQRGRTEAFF. CDR3 bases: TGCGCCAGCAGTCCTCAGAGGGGCCGGACTGAAGCTTTCTTT.